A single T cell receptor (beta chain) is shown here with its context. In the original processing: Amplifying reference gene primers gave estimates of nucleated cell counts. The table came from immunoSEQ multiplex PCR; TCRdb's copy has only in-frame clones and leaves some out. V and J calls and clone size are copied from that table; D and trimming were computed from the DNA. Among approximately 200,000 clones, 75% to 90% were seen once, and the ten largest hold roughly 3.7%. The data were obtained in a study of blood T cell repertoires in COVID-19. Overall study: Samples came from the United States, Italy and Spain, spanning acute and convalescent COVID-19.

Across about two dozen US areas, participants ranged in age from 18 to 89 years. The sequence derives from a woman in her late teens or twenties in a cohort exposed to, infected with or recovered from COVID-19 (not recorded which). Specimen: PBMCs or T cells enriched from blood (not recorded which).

CDR3 in DNA: TGTGCCAGCAGTTTCAAGGGGCCCGGTCACACTGAAGCTTTCTTT. It encodes CASSFKGPGHTEAFF. The chain links TRBV27 to TRBJ1-1; D perhaps matches TRBD1 (5 bases). The CDR3 sequence is 15 residues long. The germline V gene encodes CDR1 MNHEY and CDR2 SMNVEV (reference sequence). Trimming took off 3 bases at V and 3 bases at J, with 14 bases between the two ends.